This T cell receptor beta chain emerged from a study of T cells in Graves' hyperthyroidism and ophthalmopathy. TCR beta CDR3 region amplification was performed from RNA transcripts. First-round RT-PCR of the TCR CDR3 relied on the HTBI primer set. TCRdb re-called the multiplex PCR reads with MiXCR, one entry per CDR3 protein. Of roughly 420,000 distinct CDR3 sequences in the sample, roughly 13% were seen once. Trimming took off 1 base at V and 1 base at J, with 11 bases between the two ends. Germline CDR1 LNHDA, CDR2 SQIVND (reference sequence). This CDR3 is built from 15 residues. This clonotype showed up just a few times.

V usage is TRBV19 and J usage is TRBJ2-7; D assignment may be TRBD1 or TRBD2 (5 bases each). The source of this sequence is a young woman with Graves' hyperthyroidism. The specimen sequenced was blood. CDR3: CASSIAGTISYEQYF. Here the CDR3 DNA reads TGTGCCAGTAGTATAGCCGGGACGATATCCTACGAGCAGTACTTC.